This paragraph reports one TCR beta chain. The authors negatively isolated CD8+ and CD4+ T cells and FACS-enriched TEMRA cells. The V gene lost 3 bases and the J gene lost 8 bases, with 11 bases spanning the gap. CDR3 length: 13 amino acids. Germline V CDR1 and CDR2: LNHNV, YYDKDF (reference sequence). The sample is drawn from a study of CD8 T cells in Susac syndrome. RNA in amounts of roughly 0.5 to 1 ug was reverse transcribed with random hexamers. TCRdb itself ran the immunoSEQ multiplex PCR reads through MiXCR, one entry per CDR3 protein. Of a few hundred thousand distinct CDR3 sequences listed, 85% were seen once; the top ten hold over 0.09%.

J is TRBJ2-1 and V is TRBV15; unclear D gene. This receptor was obtained from a human donor with multiple sclerosis. The sequencing sample was made of CD8+ T cells from PBMCs. The CDR3 sequence: CATSSLRSHEQFF. Written as DNA, the CDR3 is TGTGCCACCAGCAGCTTAAGGTCACATGAGCAGTTCTTC.